The text below deals with one T cell receptor beta chain. Its antigen is still unknown. Base qualities are not at hand, and no much larger clone is one base apart. This sample was included in a study of blood T cells in healthy people across ages (dated by TCRdb to between 2014 and 2016). A note on the overall study: In model experiments, template switching captured roughly one uniquely barcoded TCR beta cDNA molecule for every two T cells. To track age-related changes in TCR beta repertoire diversity, the study relied on deep sequencing normalized with unique cDNA molecular identifiers. Donors were grouped into four age groups: young (average roughly 17 years), middle-aged (about 40), aged (around 60) and long-lived (approximately 81). To avoid experimental bias, donors of different ages were randomly spread across the sequencing lanes. Two additional independent replicas of 1 million unique cDNA reads from the same blood draw were analyzed for two donors (one aged 18 to 30 and one aged 80 or older). The paper's findings and limits, for the study overall: Compared with the aged group, the long-lived group had more naive CD4+ T cells, fewer expanded clones and increased TCR diversity, suggesting age selection. As age increased, observed TCR beta diversity per million T cells dropped in a roughly linear way, and a significant reduction was already evident by age 40. Bulk unsorted PBMC profiling prevented conclusive comparison of naive and antigen-experienced compartments. Donor CMV infection status was unknown, potentially confounding age-related changes in expanded clonotypes. Total diversity estimates from one million sequenced T cells were considered lower bounds and underestimates. A strong correlation was found between observed TCR beta diversity and the percentage of naive T cells measured by flow cytometry.

Systemically healthy Caucasian individuals from Russia, roughly 40 in total and aged roughly 6 to 95 years, were included as donors. Approximately 11 milliliters of peripheral blood were drawn from each donor into EDTA-treated Vacutainer tubes. Ficoll-Paque density-gradient centrifugation was used to isolate PBMCs, with at least 7 million per sample. Trizol reagent was used to extract total RNA from PBMCs, with at least 6 micrograms per sample. The percentages of naive CD45RAhigh/CD27high T cells were determined by flow cytometry on a PBMC aliquot from every donor. Library construction relied on 5' RACE. Sequenced on an Illumina HiSeq 2500. A second PCR of about 7 to 12 cycles was run with a J-beta primer mix and a sample-barcoded 5' primer. Each TCR beta cDNA molecule received a unique molecular identifier from a template-switch 5' adaptor carrying 12 random nucleotides. At least 2.5 million CDR3-containing paired-end reads were obtained from each sample. The Mint cDNA synthesis kit, primed by a TRBC-specific oligonucleotide, was used to synthesize first-strand cDNA from all RNA. Following uracil-DNA glycosylase treatment, all cDNA underwent a first 18-cycle PCR with the universal primers M1SS and BC2_uni_R. Processing in the source paper ran as follows. For normalization, 1 million high-quality reads, each with a distinct molecular identifier, were randomly selected from each sample. Instead of being binned into consensus sequences, reads that shared molecular identifiers were thrown out. MiTCR, run with a Q25 quality threshold and the strictest error-elimination algorithm, handled CDR3 identification, clonotype clustering and error correction. A nonparametric unseen species model with Euler transformation was used to estimate a lower bound on total TCR beta diversity. Using fastp trimming at Q25 and MiXCR clonotype assembly, TCRdb reanalyzed the public sequencing data and kept in-frame beta chains. Each entry merges the rows of one CDR3 protein and shows their most common DNA and genes. The V and J calls follow TCRdb's processing rather than the paper's. The sample table records about 640,000 distinct CDR3 sequences; about 28% of these occur just once. Less than 20% of the sample goes to the ten largest clones.

Sequenced sample: blood. This TCR was sampled from a woman aged 80 or over in good health.

This receptor carries the CDR3 CASGTEGAGTEAFF. The bases read TGTGCCAGCGGCACGGAGGGGGCAGGAACTGAAGCTTTCTTT. Here the chain combines TRBV6-5 and TRBJ1-1; TRBD1 aligns with 7 central bases. The CDR3 runs 14 residues from the cysteine to the phenylalanine. The read is trimmed to its CDR3 DNA, 42 bases read in frame from base 1. The germline V gene gives CDR1 as MNHEY and CDR2 as SVGAGI. V and J are trimmed by 8 bases and 5 bases, and the gene matches miss 11 bases of the junction.